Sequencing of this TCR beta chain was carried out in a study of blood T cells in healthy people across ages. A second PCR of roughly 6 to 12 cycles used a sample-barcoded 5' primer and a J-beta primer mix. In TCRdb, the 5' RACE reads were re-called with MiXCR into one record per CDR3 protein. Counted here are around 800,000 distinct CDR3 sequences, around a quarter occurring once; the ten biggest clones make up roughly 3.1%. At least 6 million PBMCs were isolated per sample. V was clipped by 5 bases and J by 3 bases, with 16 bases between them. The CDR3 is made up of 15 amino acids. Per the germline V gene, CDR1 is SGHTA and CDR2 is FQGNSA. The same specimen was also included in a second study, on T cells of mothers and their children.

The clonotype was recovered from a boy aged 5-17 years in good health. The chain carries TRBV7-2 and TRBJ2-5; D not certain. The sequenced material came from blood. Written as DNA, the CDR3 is TGTGCCAGCAGCAAGATAGGAACCGGCAAAGAGACCCAGTACTTC. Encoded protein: CASSKIGTGKETQYF.